This T cell receptor beta chain was observed in a study of cytomegalovirus exposure and HLA in healthy donors. Study-level information: Most genotyped donors, roughly 83% of about 400, had Caucasian-associated genetic ancestry.

This clone was seen only once. Antigen specificity is unknown. Trimming took 0 bases from V and 2 from J, leaving 15 bases between them. The CDR3 is 16 amino acids. Germline values: CDR1 SGHNT, CDR2 YYREEE (reference sequence). Primers: 60 Vbeta forward and 13 Jbeta reverse. Measured with immunoSEQ multiplex PCR; TCRdb has only the in-frame clones, and not every one. The data show about 100,000 clones, about 74% seen once. Broader study findings: Testing in vitro showed a few CMV-associated chains specific for CMV antigens.

The sample comprised PBMCs. The TCR comes from a woman aged 18-35 years in good health and CMV-seropositive. The chain employs TRBV5-4 and TRBJ2-7; the D gene is possibly TRBD2 (6 bases). The CDR3 nucleotides are TGTGCCAGCAGCTTGGCTGGGGCGGCGGGGACCTACGAGCAGTACTTC. Protein product: CASSLAGAAGTYEQYF.